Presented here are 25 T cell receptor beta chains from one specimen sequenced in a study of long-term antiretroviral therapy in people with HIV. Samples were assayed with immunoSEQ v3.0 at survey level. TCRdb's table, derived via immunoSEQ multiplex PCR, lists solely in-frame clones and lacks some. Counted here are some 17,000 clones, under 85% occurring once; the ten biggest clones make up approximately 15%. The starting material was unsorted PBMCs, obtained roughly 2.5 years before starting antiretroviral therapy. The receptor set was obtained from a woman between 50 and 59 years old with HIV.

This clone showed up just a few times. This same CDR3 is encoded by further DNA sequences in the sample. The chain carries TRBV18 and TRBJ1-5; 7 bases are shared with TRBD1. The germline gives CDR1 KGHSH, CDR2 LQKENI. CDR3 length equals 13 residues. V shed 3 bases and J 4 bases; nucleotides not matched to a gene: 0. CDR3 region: CASSPDRNQPQHF. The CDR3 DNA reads TGTGCCAGCTCACCGGACAGGAATCAGCCCCAGCATTTT.

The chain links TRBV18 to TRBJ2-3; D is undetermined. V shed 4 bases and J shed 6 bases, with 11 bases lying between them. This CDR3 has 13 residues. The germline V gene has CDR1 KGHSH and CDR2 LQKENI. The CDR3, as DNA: TGTGCCAGCTCACTCCCTGTGGGGGATACGCAGTATTTT. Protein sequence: CASSLPVGDTQYF.

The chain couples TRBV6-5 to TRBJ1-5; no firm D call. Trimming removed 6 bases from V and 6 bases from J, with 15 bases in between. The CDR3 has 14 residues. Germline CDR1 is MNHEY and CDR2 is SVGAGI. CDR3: CASSPTVGGQPQHF. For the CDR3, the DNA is TGTGCCAGCAGCCCTACAGTTGGAGGTCAGCCCCAGCATTTT.

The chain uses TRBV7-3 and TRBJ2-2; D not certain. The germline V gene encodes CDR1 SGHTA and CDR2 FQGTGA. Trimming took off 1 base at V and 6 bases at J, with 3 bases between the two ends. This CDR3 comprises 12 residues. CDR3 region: CASSLKSGELFF. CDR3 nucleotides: TGTGCCAGCAGCTTAAAATCCGGGGAGCTGTTTTTT.

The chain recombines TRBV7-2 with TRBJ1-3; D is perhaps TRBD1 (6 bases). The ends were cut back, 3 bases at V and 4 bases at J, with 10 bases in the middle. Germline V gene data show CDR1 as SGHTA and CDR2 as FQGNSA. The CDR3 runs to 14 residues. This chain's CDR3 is CASSLGGRGNTIYF. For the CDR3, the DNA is TGTGCCAGCAGCTTGGGGGGGCGCGGAAACACCATATATTTT.

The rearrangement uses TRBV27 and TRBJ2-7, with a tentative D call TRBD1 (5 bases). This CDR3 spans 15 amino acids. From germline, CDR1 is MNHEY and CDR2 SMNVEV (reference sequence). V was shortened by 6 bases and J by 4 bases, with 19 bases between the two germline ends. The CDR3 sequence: CASRTQGGFLYEQYF. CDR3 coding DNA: TGTGCCAGCAGGACCCAGGGTGGATTTCTTTACGAGCAGTACTTC.

The CDR3 sequence: CASRNTGKAGGSTDTQYF. CDR3 in DNA: TGCGCCAGCAGAAACACCGGTAAAGCGGGGGGGAGCACAGATACGCAGTATTTT. The J gene is TRBJ2-3, the V gene TRBV5-1; 10 nucleotides match TRBD2. The CDR3 loop spans 18 amino acids. Losses at the gene ends were 5 bases for V and 0 bases for J; bases not matched to a gene: 12. Per germline, CDR1 SGHRS and CDR2 YFSETQ. Combining the CDR3 with reference TRBV5-1 and TRBJ2-3 gives the whole variable domain KAGVTQTPRYLIKTRGQQVTLSCSPISGHRSVSWYQQTPGQGLQFLFEYFSETQRNKGNFPGRFSGRQFSNSRSEMNVSTLELGDSALYLCASRNTGKAGGSTDTQYFGPGTRLTVL.

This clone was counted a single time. The CDR3 spells CASSLTGLNTEAFF. CDR3 DNA: TGTGCCAGTAGCTTGACAGGGTTGAACACTGAAGCTTTCTTT. V gene TRBV19 combines with J gene TRBJ1-1; 7 positions match TRBD1. Trimming cost V 6 bases and J 0 bases; bases outside gene matches: 4. Per the germline V gene, CDR1 is LNHDA and CDR2 is SQIVND (reference sequence). The CDR3 runs 14 residues.

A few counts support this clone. The CDR3 DNA follows: TGTGCCAGCAGCTTAACTCCTTACGCCTACGAGCAGTACGTC. Residues: CASSLTPYAYEQYV. This chain links TRBV11-1 with TRBJ2-7; D remains unclear. V gave up 2 bases and J gave up 2 bases, with 10 bases separating them. The CDR3 spans 14 residues. Germline lookup yields CDR1 SGHAT and CDR2 FQDESV (reference sequence).

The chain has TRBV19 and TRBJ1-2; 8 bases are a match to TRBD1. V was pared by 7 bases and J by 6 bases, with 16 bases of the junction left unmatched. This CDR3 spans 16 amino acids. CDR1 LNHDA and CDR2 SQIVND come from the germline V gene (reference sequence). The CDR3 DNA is TGTGCCAGTACCTCCCCGGGGACAGGCGTAATAGATGGCTACACCTTC. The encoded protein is CASTSPGTGVIDGYTF.

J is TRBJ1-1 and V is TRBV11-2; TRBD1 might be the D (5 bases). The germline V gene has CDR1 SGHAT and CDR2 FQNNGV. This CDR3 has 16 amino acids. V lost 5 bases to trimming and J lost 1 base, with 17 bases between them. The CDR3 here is CASSPLRGAQNTEAFF. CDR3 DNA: TGTGCCAGCAGCCCCCTTCGCGGGGCCCAGAACACTGAAGCTTTCTTT.

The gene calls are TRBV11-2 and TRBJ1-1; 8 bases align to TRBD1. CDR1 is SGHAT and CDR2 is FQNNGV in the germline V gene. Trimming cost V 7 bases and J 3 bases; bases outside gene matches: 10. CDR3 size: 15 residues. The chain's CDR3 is CASNPGQGGHTEAFF. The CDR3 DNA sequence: TGTGCCAGCAACCCCGGACAGGGAGGGCACACTGAAGCTTTCTTT. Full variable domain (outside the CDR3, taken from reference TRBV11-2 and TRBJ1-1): EAGVAQSPRYKIIEKRQSVAFWCNPISGHATLYWYQQILGQGPKLLIQFQNNGVVDDSQLPKDRFSAERLKGVDSTLKIQPAKLEDSAVYLCASNPGQGGHTEAFFGQGTRLTVV.

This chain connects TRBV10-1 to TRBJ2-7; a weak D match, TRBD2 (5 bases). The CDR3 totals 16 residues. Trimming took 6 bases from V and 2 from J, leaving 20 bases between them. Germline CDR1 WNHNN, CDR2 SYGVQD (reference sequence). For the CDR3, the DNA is TGCGCCAGCAGCCCGGACTCGGTGGGTCCAACCTACGAGCAGTACGTC. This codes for CASSPDSVGPTYEQYV.

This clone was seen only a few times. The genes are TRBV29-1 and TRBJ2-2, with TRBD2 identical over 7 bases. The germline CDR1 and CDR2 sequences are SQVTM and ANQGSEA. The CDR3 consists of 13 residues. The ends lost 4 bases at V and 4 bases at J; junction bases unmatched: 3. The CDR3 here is CSVVRGGTGELFF. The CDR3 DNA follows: TGCAGCGTTGTCCGCGGGGGCACCGGGGAGCTGTTTTTT.

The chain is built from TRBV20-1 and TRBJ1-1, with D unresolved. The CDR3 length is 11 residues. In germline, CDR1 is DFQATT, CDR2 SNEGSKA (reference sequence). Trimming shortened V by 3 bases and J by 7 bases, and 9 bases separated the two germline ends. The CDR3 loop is CSASYAFEAFF. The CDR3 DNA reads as TGCAGTGCTAGTTATGCCTTTGAAGCTTTCTTT.

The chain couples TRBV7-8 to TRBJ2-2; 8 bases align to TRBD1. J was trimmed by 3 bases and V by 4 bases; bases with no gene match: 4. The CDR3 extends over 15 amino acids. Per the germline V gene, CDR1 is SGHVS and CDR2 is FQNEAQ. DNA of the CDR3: TGTGCCAGCAGCTCGGACAGGGCCGACACCGGGGAGCTGTTTTTT. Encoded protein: CASSSDRADTGELFF.

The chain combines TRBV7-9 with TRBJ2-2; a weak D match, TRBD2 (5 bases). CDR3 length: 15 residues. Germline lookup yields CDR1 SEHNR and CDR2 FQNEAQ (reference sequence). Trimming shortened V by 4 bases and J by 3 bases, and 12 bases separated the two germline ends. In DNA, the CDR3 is TGTGCCAGCAGCTCAACTAGGGTGCACACCGGGGAGCTGTTTTTT. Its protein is CASSSTRVHTGELFF.

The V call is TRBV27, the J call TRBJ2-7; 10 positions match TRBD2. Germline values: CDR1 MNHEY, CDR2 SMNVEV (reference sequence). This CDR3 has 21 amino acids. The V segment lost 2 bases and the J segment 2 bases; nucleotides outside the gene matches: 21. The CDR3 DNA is TGTGCCAGCAGTTTAACGTGGGGATTCGGAAGCGGGGGGGCCACGCCCTACGAGCAGTACTTC. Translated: CASSLTWGFGSGGATPYEQYF.

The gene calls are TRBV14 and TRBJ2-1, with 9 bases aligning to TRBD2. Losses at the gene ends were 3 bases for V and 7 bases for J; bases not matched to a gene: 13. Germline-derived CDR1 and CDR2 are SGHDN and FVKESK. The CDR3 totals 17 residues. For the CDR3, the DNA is TGTGCCAGCAGCCATCTCGTTGGCGGGGGGGCCCGGAATGAGCAGTTCTTC. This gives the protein CASSHLVGGGARNEQFF.

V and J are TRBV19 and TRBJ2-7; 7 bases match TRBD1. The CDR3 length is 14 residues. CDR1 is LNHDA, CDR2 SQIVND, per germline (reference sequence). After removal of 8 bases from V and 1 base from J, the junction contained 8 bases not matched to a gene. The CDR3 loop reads CASRPGGPSYEQYF. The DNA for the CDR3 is TGTGCCAGTCGGCCAGGGGGACCTTCCTACGAGCAGTACTTC.

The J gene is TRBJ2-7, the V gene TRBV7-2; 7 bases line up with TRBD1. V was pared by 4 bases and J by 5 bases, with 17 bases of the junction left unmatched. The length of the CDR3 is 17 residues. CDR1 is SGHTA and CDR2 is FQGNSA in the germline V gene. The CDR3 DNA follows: TGTGCCAGCAGCTGGGGACAGTATCCTCTCGGGTTTGACGAGCAGTACGTC. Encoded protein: CASSWGQYPLGFDEQYV.

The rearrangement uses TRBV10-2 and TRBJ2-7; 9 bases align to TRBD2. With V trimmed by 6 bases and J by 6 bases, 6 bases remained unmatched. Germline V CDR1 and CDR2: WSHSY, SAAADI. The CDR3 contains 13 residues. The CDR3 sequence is CASRSGGFSEQYF. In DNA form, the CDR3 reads TGCGCCAGCAGGAGCGGGGGGTTCTCCGAGCAGTACTTC.

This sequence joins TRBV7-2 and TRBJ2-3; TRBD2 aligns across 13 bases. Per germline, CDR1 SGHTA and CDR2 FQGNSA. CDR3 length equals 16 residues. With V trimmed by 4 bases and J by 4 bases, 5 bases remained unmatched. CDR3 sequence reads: CASSSWTSGSADTQYF. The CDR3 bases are TGTGCCAGCAGCTCTTGGACTAGCGGGAGCGCAGATACGCAGTATTTT.

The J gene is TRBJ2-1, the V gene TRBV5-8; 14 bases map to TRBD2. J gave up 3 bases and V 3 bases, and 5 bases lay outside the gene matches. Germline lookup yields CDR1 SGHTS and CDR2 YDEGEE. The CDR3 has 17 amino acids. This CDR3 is CASSSGLAGAFYNEQFF. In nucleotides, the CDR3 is TGTGCCAGCAGCTCGGGACTAGCGGGGGCTTTCTACAATGAGCAGTTCTTC.

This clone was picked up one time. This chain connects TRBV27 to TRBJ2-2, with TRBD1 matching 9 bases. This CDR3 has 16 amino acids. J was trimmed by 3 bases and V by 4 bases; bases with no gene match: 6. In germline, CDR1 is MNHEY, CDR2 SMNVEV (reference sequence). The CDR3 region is CASSYRGTGHTGELFF. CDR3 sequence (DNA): TGTGCCAGCAGTTACCGAGGGACAGGGCACACCGGGGAGCTGTTTTTT.